This section outlines one TCR beta chain sequence together with its context. No antigen is known for it. No base quality values were provided; no much bigger clone lies one nucleotide off. The data were obtained in a study of T cell responses to AZD1222 COVID-19 vaccine (dated by TCRdb to the early 2020s). Concerning the study at large: AZD1222 recipients with second doses at about 4 weeks or about 12 weeks were pooled, because spike-specific TCR depth and breadth did not differ between schedules. A total of over 230 trial participants underwent TCR sequencing, of whom about 210 had received two doses of AZD1222 and approximately 25 had received two doses of the MenACWY control vaccine. Enrollment into the trials was organized by age into subgroups of 18-55, 56-69 and 70-plus years, and those subgroups contained roughly 160, 29 and 62 TCR-sequenced participants, respectively. Overall results and qualifications from the work: Participants were mostly white British, with more females than males. The authors suggested clonal diversity may have been underestimated. The 56-69-year group was small, and its depth increase did not reach significance, likely because of low power. Reportedly, close to half of the unique spike-specific TCRs recognized epitopes lying outside the regions that are mutated in the B.1.351 and B.1.1.7 variants. Conclusions about previously exposed vaccinees are limited because only a handful of AZD1222 recipients were SARS-CoV-2 seropositive at baseline. The vaccine-associated CD4 TCRs covered the entire spike protein, and the dominant responses fell in regions 160-218 and 743-854. Because no samples from the day 14 peak response were available, repertoires could be characterized only after the peak T cell response. A significant rise in spike-specific TCR breadth and depth was observed after two AZD1222 doses relative to day 0 and relative to MenACWY recipients.

Taken with the paper, the label for time point translates to: baseline before first vaccination. Samples from vaccinated people were obtained from the UK trials COV001 and COV002, which included a single-blind randomized controlled phase 2/3 trial of AZD1222 (ChAdOx1 nCoV-19) in healthy adults. For TCRbeta chain sequencing, PBMC samples from trial participants were taken at day 0 and at day 28 after the second dose. CDR1 and CDR2 were assigned from the germline V gene as SGHRS and YFSETQ. Trimming costs V 0 bases and J 3 bases, and their ends lie 22 bases apart. From its cysteine to its phenylalanine, the CDR3 spans 18 amino acids. Just the 54-base CDR3 DNA is kept, in frame starting at base 1. The CDR3 regions of human TCRbeta chains were analyzed by immunosequencing. The paper's processing steps were these. TCRs in the repertoires were compared against a reference library of SARS-CoV-2-specific TCRs that had been generated with the MIRA antigen-specificity platform. Breadth was defined as the fraction of unique TCRs that were SARS-CoV-2-associated, and depth was defined as the fraction of total T cells that were SARS-CoV-2-associated. Using the MIRA data, every spike-specific TCR was mapped to the spike region that the TCR reacted to and assigned to either a CD4 or a CD8 class. Log10-transformed breadth and depth values were compared by one-way ANOVA with Sidak's multiple comparisons tests. TCRdb limited this immuneACCESS table to in-frame rearrangements with V and J called. A share of clones is missing; checked studies link under half to unresolved V genes, and the rest is unexplained. That table gives V, J and clone size, and the DNA gave D and trimming. Recorded for this sample are about 140,000 clones; about 92% of them occurred a single time. Roughly 4.9% of the sample goes to the ten largest clones.

This material consisted of peripheral blood, taken on day 0 of AZD1222 vaccination. The TCR originated in an adult in good health. The receptor chain draws on TRBV5-1 and TRBJ2-7; the D match is possibly TRBD1 or TRBD2, with 6 bases aligned in each. The CDR3 region reads CASSLAGGPGTLNYEQYF. The nucleotides are TGCGCCAGCAGCTTGGCCGGGGGCCCCGGGACTTTGAACTACGAGCAGTACTTC.